Presented here are 31 T cell receptor beta chains from one specimen sequenced in a study of Tregs in tolerant kidney transplant recipients. Measured with immunoSEQ multiplex PCR; TCRdb has only the in-frame clones, and not every one. The profile shows over 50,000 clones, approximately 85% of them singletons. The sequencing used Tregs from blood, collected before the transplant. These receptors all stem from a human donor who received a combined kidney and bone marrow transplant.

The CDR3: CASRLAGGRTYEQFF. The DNA for the CDR3 is TGTGCCAGTAGGCTAGCGGGGGGGCGTACCTATGAGCAGTTCTTC. J is TRBJ2-1 and V is TRBV19; TRBD2 matches at 12 bases. The CDR3 is 15 residues long. V lost 6 bases, J lost 8 bases, and 8 bases stayed unmatched. Germline lookup yields CDR1 LNHDA and CDR2 SQIVND (reference sequence). Looking up the rest from reference TRBV19 and TRBJ2-1 gives the full variable domain: DGGITQSPKYLFRKEGQNVTLSCEQNLNHDAMYWYRQDPGQGLRLIYYSQIVNDFQKGDIAEGYSVSREKKESFPLTVTSAQKNPTAFYLCASRLAGGRTYEQFFGPGTRLTVL.

The rearrangement links TRBV7-2 to TRBJ1-4, with a possible D match to TRBD1 (5 bases). The germline V gene has CDR1 SGHTA and CDR2 FQGNSA. Trimming stripped 5 bases from V and 8 bases from J, with 18 bases between. The CDR3 is made up of 15 amino acids. The CDR3: CASSQVGGRGEKLFF. The CDR3 DNA is TGTGCCAGCAGCCAGGTGGGGGGGAGAGGCGAAAAACTGTTTTTT.

This clone was detected only a few times. The rearrangement uses TRBV10-3 and TRBJ2-2, with D possibly called TRBD1 or TRBD2 (6 bases each). Trimming cost V 3 bases and J 6 bases, with 11 bases left between them. The CDR3 has 14 residues. Germline V gene sequence: CDR1 ENHRY, CDR2 SYGVKD. CDR3 residues: CAISDPRGAGELFF. CDR3 sequence (DNA): TGTGCCATCAGTGACCCGAGGGGGGCCGGGGAGCTGTTTTTT.

This clone was seen once. The DNA for the CDR3 is TGTGCCAGCAGTCCCCGGCGGGGTCTCAGGGAGCTCTCTGGGGCCAACGTCCTGACTTTC. Its protein product is CASSPRRGLRELSGANVLTF. This chain uses TRBV6-4 with TRBJ2-6; D may be TRBD2 (6 bases). Trimming stripped 5 bases from V and 0 bases from J, with 23 bases between. The CDR3 spans 20 residues. CDR1 is MRHNA, CDR2 SNTAGT, per germline.

CDR3 DNA: TGTGCCAGCAGCCCTGATGTAGGTGTAACGCAGTATTTT. It is translated as CASSPDVGVTQYF. V is TRBV2 and J is TRBJ2-3; D unclear. In germline, CDR1 is SNHLY, CDR2 FYNNEI. Trimming shortened V by 6 bases and J by 9 bases, and 16 bases separated the two germline ends. CDR3 length: 13 amino acids.

The chain employs TRBV13 and TRBJ1-1, with unresolved D. Trimming pared 6 bases from V and 4 bases from J, leaving 15 bases between. CDR3 length equals 14 residues. Per germline, CDR1 PRHDT and CDR2 FYEKMQ (reference sequence). CDR3 protein: CASSLRGWGTEAFF. The CDR3 DNA reads TGTGCCAGCAGTTTACGGGGATGGGGCACTGAAGCTTTCTTT. The full variable domain, in which reference TRBV13 and TRBJ1-1 provide the parts outside the CDR3, is AAGVIQSPRHLIKEKRETATLKCYPIPRHDTVYWYQQGPGQDPQFLISFYEKMQSDKGSIPDRFSAQQFSDYHSELNMSSLELGDSALYFCASSLRGWGTEAFFGQGTRLTVV.

This chain connects TRBV5-6 to TRBJ1-1; the D gene is possibly TRBD1 (5 bases). Germline V gives CDR1 SGHDT, CDR2 YYEEEE. CDR3 length: 13 amino acids. V was trimmed by 4 bases and J by 11 bases, leaving 18 bases between them. The CDR3, as DNA: TGTGCCAGCAGCCCGGCTGCGGGGACTCGGGCTTTCTTT. Translation: CASSPAAGTRAFF.

The chain is built from TRBV7-2 and TRBJ2-3, with D unresolved. V was pared by 4 bases and J by 4 bases, with 9 bases between. Germline lookup yields CDR1 SGHTA and CDR2 FQGNSA. This CDR3 spans 13 amino acids. The DNA for the CDR3 is TGTGCCAGCAGCTCGAACAGAGCAGATACGCAGTATTTT. Residues: CASSSNRADTQYF.

The J gene is TRBJ1-3, the V gene TRBV5-1; D not certain. Germline assignment: CDR1 SGHRS and CDR2 YFSETQ. Deletions cut 0 bases from V and 2 bases from J, with 12 bases between. The CDR3 sequence is 16 residues long. CDR3 nucleotides: TGCGCCAGCAGCTTGGCGGGCGGAGTAGCTGGAAACACCATATATTTT. Protein sequence: CASSLAGGVAGNTIYF. Complete variable domain (other parts from reference TRBV5-1 and TRBJ1-3): KAGVTQTPRYLIKTRGQQVTLSCSPISGHRSVSWYQQTPGQGLQFLFEYFSETQRNKGNFPGRFSGRQFSNSRSEMNVSTLELGDSALYLCASSLAGGVAGNTIYFGEGSWLTVV.

This chain connects TRBV5-1 to TRBJ2-1, with 11 bases matching TRBD2. V lost 3 bases to trimming and J lost 6 bases; unmatched junction nucleotides: 5. Germline CDR1 and CDR2: SGHRS and YFSETQ. The CDR3 has 15 residues. CDR3 protein: CASSSVAGGGNEQFF. The CDR3 coding sequence is TGCGCCAGCAGCTCTGTAGCGGGAGGGGGCAATGAGCAGTTCTTC.

The chain has TRBV18 and TRBJ2-7, with 9 nucleotides matching TRBD1. V shed 3 bases, J shed 10 bases, and the junction held 7 bases outside the gene matches. The CDR3 length is 13 residues. Germline CDR1 and CDR2: KGHSH and LQKENI. The CDR3 nucleotides read TGTGCCAGCTCACCTCCGGGACAGGGCACTCAGTACTTC. Translated, it gives CASSPPGQGTQYF.

The chain couples TRBV6-1 to TRBJ2-7; D unclear. The CDR3 has 14 amino acids. Trimming pared 0 bases from V and 3 bases from J, leaving 9 bases between. CDR1 MNHNS and CDR2 SASEGT come from the germline V gene. The CDR3 DNA is TGTGCCAGCAGTGAAGCGCTTGGCTTCTACGAGCAGTACTTC. Amino acids: CASSEALGFYEQYF.

The rearrangement links TRBV10-1 to TRBJ2-7; 9 bases line up with TRBD2. Germline assignment: CDR1 WNHNN and CDR2 SYGVQD (reference sequence). The CDR3 length is 15 residues. V shed 0 bases, J shed 0 bases, and the junction held 0 bases outside the gene matches. The CDR3, as DNA: TGCGCCAGCAGTGAGTCTAGCGGGAGCTCCTACGAGCAGTACTTC. Translating gives CASSESSGSSYEQYF.

The genes are TRBV29-1 and TRBJ1-1; D ambiguous. In germline, CDR1 is SQVTM, CDR2 ANQGSEA. Trimming stripped 6 bases from V and 6 bases from J, with 11 bases between. This CDR3 has 11 amino acids. CDR3 DNA sequence: TGCAGCGTGGAGGGCCGTTCTGAAGCTTTCTTT. Protein product: CSVEGRSEAFF.

The V and J genes are TRBV29-1 and TRBJ2-2, with TRBD2 matching 7 bases. This CDR3 is 15 amino acids long. The J segment lost 0 bases and the V segment lost 7 bases, leaving 8 bases of the junction unmatched. From germline, CDR1 is SQVTM and CDR2 ANQGSEA. CDR3 sequence (DNA): TGCAGCGCTATCCTAGCGGTGACGAACACCGGGGAGCTGTTTTTT. This codes for CSAILAVTNTGELFF.

The genes are TRBV4-1 and TRBJ1-5; tentatively, D is TRBD1 (6 bases). From germline, CDR1 is MGHRA and CDR2 YSYEKL. This CDR3 region has 15 residues. Between the trimmed V and J ends, which lost 1 base and 4 bases, there was a span of 11 bases. The CDR3 nucleotides are TGCGCCAGCAGCCAAGTCCGACAGGAGAATCAGCCCCAGCATTTT. Its translation is CASSQVRQENQPQHF.

This clone was recorded a few times. In DNA form, the CDR3 reads TGTGCCAGCAGCTTATTCCCTCTTCAGCCCCAGCATTTT. This translates into CASSLFPLQPQHF. The chain carries TRBV7-6 and TRBJ1-5, with D unclear. CDR1 and CDR2 (germline): SGHVS, FNYEAQ. This CDR3 region has 13 residues. Deletions cut 2 bases from V and 6 bases from J, with 8 bases between.

The chain couples TRBV21-1 to TRBJ1-2. TRBV21-1 has pseudogene status. The CDR3 length is 16 residues. The CDR3 loop is CASSKDIFGGPLEDTF. The DNA of the CDR3 is TGTGCCAGCAGCAAAGATATCTTTGGGGGGCCTCTCGAAGACACCTTC.

The chain has TRBV5-1 and TRBJ2-7, with a possible D match to TRBD1 (7 bases). The CDR3 is 14 amino acids. Germline V gives CDR1 SGHRS, CDR2 YFSETQ. Trimming shortened V by 5 bases and J by 4 bases, and 16 bases separated the two germline ends. The CDR3 DNA reads TGCGCCAGCAGGGAGGGACAGCCTACATACGAGCAGTACTTC. Residues: CASREGQPTYEQYF.

This clone was found once. The chain is built from TRBV28 and TRBJ2-7; no clear D. The ends were cut back, 5 bases at V and 7 bases at J, with 18 bases in the middle. The CDR3 is made up of 14 amino acids. Germline V gene sequence: CDR1 MDHEN, CDR2 SYDVKM. CDR3 loop: CASSNWPSRMEQYF. For the CDR3, the DNA is TGTGCCAGCAGTAATTGGCCTTCCCGGATGGAGCAGTACTTC.

This clone was observed a few times. The CDR3 DNA is TGTGCCATCAGTGAGGCTGGGGACAGCCTTGGCTACACCTTC. As protein: CAISEAGDSLGYTF. The rearrangement links TRBV10-3 to TRBJ1-2, with 7 bases fitting TRBD1. In germline, CDR1 is ENHRY, CDR2 SYGVKD. Trimming at V came to 2 bases and at J to 7 bases, leaving 7 bases not matched to a gene. The CDR3 length is 14 residues.

The V gene is TRBV25-1, the J gene TRBJ1-2; maybe TRBD1 (6 bases). Germline-derived CDR1 and CDR2 are MGHDK and SYGVNS. The CDR3 consists of 12 residues. The CDR3 spells CVSEGGGGGYTF. As DNA, the CDR3 is TGTGTCTCCGAGGGAGGGGGAGGAGGCTACACCTTC.

In this sample, this clone turned up once. The gene calls are TRBV6-5 and TRBJ1-1, with 7 bases that match TRBD1. This CDR3 has 14 residues. The germline gives CDR1 MNHEY, CDR2 SVGAGI. V shed 2 bases, J shed 4 bases, and the junction held 4 bases outside the gene matches. DNA of the CDR3: TGTGCCAGCAGTTACCTACAGGGGACCACTGAAGCTTTCTTT. Protein: CASSYLQGTTEAFF.

CDR3 sequence (DNA): TGTGCCAGCTCACCACCGGGGCTTTCCTACGAGCAGTACTTC. Its protein product is CASSPPGLSYEQYF. V is TRBV18 and J is TRBJ2-7, with D possibly being TRBD1 (5 bases). The CDR3 spans 14 residues. The V gene lost 0 bases and the J gene lost 1 base, with 7 bases spanning the gap. Germline CDR1 reads KGHSH; CDR2 reads LQKENI.

This rearrangement joins TRBV12-2 to TRBJ2-7. TRBV12-2 is a known pseudogene. This CDR3 has 14 residues. CDR3 DNA: TGTGCAAGTCGCAACCCGTGGGTTTCCTACGAGCAGTACTTC. This gives the protein CASRNPWVSYEQYF.

This chain connects TRBV28 to TRBJ1-1; 7 nucleotides align to TRBD1. Looked up from germline, CDR1 is MDHEN and CDR2 is SYDVKM. V gave up 5 bases and J gave up 11 bases; unmatched junction bases: 11. The CDR3 covers 13 residues. The CDR3 here is CASSQNRGTGAFF. CDR3 sequence (DNA): TGTGCCAGCAGTCAAAACAGGGGCACGGGGGCTTTCTTT. Together with reference TRBV28 and TRBJ1-1, the CDR3 gives the full variable domain: DVKVTQSSRYLVKRTGEKVFLECVQDMDHENMFWYRQDPGLGLRLIYFSYDVKMKEKGDIPEGYSVSREKKERFSLILESASTNQTSMYLCASSQNRGTGAFFGQGTRLTVV.

This clone was seen more than once but under ten times. J is TRBJ1-2 and V is TRBV5-6; D is uncertain. With 3 bases removed from V and 8 bases from J, the gap between germline ends came to 8 bases. The CDR3 has 11 residues. Looked up from germline, CDR1 is SGHDT and CDR2 is YYEEEE. The CDR3 region has the DNA TGTGCCAGCAGCTCAGGTCGCGGCTACACCTTC. Translation gives CASSSGRGYTF. The full variable domain, rest sourced from reference TRBV5-6 and TRBJ1-2, is DAGVTQSPTHLIKTRGQQVTLRCSPKSGHDTVSWYQQALGQGPQFIFQYYEEEERQRGNFPDRFSGHQFPNYSSELNVNALLLGDSALYLCASSSGRGYTFGSGTRLTVV.

This chain links TRBV5-4 with TRBJ2-5, with 7 bases lining up with TRBD1. The CDR3 consists of 15 residues. Germline V gene data show CDR1 as SGHNT and CDR2 as YYREEE (reference sequence). J gave up 2 bases and V 0 bases, and 4 bases lay outside the gene matches. As DNA, the CDR3 is TGTGCCAGCAGCTTGGTCCTCAGGGGGCAAGAGACCCAGTACTTC. Translating it yields CASSLVLRGQETQYF.

The chain has TRBV6-5 and TRBJ2-7; TRBD2 is a possible D gene (5 bases). Germline assignment: CDR1 MNHEY and CDR2 SVGAGI. This CDR3 region has 16 residues. The V end lost 0 bases, the J end lost 0 bases, and 12 bases lay between the germline ends. Here the CDR3 reads CASSYSGSGNSYEQYF. The CDR3 region has the DNA TGTGCCAGCAGTTACTCGGGCTCCGGGAACTCCTACGAGCAGTACTTC.

This clone was found once. The chain carries TRBV6-5 and TRBJ2-2; 8 bases match TRBD2. Trimming cost V 4 bases and J 5 bases; bases outside gene matches: 3. Germline CDR1 reads MNHEY; CDR2 reads SVGAGI. CDR3 size: 14 residues. CDR3 DNA: TGTGCCAGCAGTTGGGCTAGCGGGACCGGGGAGCTGTTTTTT. The encoded protein is CASSWASGTGELFF.

V and J are TRBV5-1 and TRBJ2-1; 8 nucleotides agree with TRBD2. Looked up from germline, CDR1 is SGHRS and CDR2 is YFSETQ. CDR3 length: 15 residues. After removal of 0 bases from V and 10 bases from J, the junction contained 9 bases not matched to a gene. CDR3 residues: CASSLEWSGRIEQFF. The CDR3 DNA reads as TGCGCCAGCAGCTTGGAGTGGAGCGGGAGAATCGAGCAGTTCTTC.